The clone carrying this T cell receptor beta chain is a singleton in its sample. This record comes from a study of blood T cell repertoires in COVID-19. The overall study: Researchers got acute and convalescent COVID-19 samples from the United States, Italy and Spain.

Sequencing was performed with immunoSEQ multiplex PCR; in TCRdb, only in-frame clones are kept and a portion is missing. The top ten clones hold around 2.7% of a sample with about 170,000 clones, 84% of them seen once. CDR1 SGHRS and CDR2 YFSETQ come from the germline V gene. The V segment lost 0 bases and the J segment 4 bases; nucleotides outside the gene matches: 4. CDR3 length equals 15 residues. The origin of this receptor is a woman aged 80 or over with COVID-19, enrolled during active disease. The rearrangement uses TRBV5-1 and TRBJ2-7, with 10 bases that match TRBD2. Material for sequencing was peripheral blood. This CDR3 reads CASSLALAGNYEQYF. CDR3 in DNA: TGCGCCAGCAGCTTGGCACTAGCGGGAAATTACGAGCAGTACTTC.